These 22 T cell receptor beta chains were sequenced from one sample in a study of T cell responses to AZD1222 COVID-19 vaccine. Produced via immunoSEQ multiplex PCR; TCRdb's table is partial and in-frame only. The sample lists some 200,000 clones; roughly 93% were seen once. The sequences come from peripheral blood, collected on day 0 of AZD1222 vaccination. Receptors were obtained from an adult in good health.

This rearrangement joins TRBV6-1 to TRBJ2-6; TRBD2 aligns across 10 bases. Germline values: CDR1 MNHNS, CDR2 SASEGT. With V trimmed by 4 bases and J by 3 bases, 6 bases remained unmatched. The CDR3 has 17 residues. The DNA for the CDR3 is TGTGCCAGCAGTGTTCTTAGCGGGGGGCTTGGGGCCAACGTCCTGACTTTC. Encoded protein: CASSVLSGGLGANVLTF.

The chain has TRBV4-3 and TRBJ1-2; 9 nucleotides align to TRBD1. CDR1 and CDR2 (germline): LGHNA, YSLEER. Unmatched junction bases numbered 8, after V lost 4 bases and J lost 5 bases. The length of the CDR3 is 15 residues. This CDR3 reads CASSPAGTGFYGYTF. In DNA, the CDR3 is TGCGCCAGCAGCCCTGCCGGGACAGGGTTTTATGGCTACACCTTC.

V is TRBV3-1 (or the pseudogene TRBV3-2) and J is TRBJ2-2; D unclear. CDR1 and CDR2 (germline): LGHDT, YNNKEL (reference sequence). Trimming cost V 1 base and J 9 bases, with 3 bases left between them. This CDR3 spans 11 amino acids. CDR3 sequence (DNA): TGTGCCAGCAGCCAAGTCCGGGAGCTGTTTTTT. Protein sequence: CASSQVRELFF.

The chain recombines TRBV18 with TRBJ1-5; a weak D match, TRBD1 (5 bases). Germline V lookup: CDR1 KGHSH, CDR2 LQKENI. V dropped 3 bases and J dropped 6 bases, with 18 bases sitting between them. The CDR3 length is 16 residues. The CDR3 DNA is TGTGCCAGCTCACCCCCGCCGGGAGGGAGGGGTCAGCCCCAGCATTTT. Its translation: CASSPPPGGRGQPQHF.

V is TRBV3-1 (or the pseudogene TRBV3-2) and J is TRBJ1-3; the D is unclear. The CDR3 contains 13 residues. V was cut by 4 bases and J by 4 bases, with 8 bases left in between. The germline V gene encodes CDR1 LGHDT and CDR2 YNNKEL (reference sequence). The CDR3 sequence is CASSPSEGNTIYF. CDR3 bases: TGTGCCAGCAGCCCTAGTGAAGGAAACACCATATATTTT.

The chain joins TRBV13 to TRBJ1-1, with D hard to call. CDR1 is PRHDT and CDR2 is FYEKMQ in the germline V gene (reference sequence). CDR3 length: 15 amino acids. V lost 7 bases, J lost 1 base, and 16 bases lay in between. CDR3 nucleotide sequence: TGTGCCAGCAACCGCTTGGAGGGTTGGAACACTGAAGCTTTCTTT. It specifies CASNRLEGWNTEAFF. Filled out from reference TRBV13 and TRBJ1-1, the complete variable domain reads AAGVIQSPRHLIKEKRETATLKCYPIPRHDTVYWYQQGPGQDPQFLISFYEKMQSDKGSIPDRFSAQQFSDYHSELNMSSLELGDSALYFCASNRLEGWNTEAFFGQGTRLTVV.

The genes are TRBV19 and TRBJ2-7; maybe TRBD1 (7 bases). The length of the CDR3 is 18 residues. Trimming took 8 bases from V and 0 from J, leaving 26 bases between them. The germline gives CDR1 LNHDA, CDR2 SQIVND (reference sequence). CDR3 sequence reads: CASARGLASGANSYEQYF. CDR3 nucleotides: TGTGCCAGTGCTAGGGGGCTCGCGTCGGGGGCAAACTCCTACGAGCAGTACTTC.

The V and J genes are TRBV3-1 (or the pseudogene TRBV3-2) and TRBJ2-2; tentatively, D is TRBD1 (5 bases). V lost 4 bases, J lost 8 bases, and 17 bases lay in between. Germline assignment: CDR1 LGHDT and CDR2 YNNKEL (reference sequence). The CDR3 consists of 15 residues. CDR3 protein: CASSRSQDSAGELFF. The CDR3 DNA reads TGTGCCAGCAGCCGATCCCAAGACAGTGCTGGGGAGCTGTTTTTT.

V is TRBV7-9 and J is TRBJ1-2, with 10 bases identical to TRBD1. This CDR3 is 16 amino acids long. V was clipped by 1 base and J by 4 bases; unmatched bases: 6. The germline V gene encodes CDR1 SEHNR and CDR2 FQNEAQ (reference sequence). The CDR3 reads CASSLEGTGVRYGYTF. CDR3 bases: TGTGCCAGCAGCTTAGAGGGGACAGGGGTTCGCTATGGCTACACCTTC.

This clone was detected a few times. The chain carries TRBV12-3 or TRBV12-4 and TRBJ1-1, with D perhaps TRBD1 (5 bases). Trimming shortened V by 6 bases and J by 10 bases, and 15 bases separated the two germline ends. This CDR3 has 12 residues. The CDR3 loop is CASRAEGARAFF. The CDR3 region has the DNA TGTGCCAGCAGGGCAGAAGGGGCCCGAGCTTTCTTT.

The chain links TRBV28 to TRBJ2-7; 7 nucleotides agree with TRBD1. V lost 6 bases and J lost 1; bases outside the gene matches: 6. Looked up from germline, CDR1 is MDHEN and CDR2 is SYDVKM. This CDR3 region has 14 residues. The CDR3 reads CASRQPGGSYEQYF. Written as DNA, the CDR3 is TGTGCCAGCAGGCAGCCAGGGGGATCCTACGAGCAGTACTTC.

The CDR3 is CASSREARGSDTQYF. The CDR3 region has the DNA TGTGCCAGCAGCAGGGAGGCGCGGGGGTCAGATACGCAGTATTTT. The chain is built from TRBV5-4 and TRBJ2-3; 7 bases are shared with TRBD2. Germline CDR1 SGHNT, CDR2 YYREEE (reference sequence). V gave up 4 bases and J gave up 4 bases; unmatched junction bases: 9. The CDR3 has 15 amino acids. Full variable domain (rest looked up from reference TRBV5-4 and TRBJ2-3): ETGVTQSPTHLIKTRGQQVTLRCSSQSGHNTVSWYQQALGQGPQFIFQYYREEENGRGNFPPRFSGLQFPNYSSELNVNALELDDSALYLCASSREARGSDTQYFGPGTRLTVL.

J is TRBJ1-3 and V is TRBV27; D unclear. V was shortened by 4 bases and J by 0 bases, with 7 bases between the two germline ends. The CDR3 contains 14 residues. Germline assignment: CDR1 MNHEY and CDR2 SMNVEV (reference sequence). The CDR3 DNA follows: TGTGCCAGCAGTTCTGGTTTCTCTGGAAACACCATATATTTT. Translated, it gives CASSSGFSGNTIYF.

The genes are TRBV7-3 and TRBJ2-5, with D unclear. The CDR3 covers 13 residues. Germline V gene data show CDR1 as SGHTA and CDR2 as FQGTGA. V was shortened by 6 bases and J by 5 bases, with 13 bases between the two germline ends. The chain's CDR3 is CASSIGVRETQYF. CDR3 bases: TGTGCCAGCAGTATTGGGGTTAGGGAGACCCAGTACTTC.

This CDR3 is CASRGTGGAPYEQYF. CDR3 nucleotides: TGTGCCAGCAGGGGAACAGGGGGCGCCCCCTACGAGCAGTACTTC. The V and J genes are TRBV11-1 and TRBJ2-7; 9 bases map to TRBD1. After removal of 6 bases from V and 2 bases from J, the junction contained 8 bases not matched to a gene. Per germline, CDR1 SGHAT and CDR2 FQDESV (reference sequence). This CDR3 has 15 residues.

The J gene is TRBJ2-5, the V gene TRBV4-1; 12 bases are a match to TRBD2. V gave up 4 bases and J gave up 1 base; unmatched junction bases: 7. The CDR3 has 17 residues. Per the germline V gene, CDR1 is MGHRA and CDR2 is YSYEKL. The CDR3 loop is CASSPTSGGPVQETQYF. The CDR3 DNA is TGCGCCAGCAGCCCTACTAGCGGGGGGCCGGTCCAAGAGACCCAGTACTTC.

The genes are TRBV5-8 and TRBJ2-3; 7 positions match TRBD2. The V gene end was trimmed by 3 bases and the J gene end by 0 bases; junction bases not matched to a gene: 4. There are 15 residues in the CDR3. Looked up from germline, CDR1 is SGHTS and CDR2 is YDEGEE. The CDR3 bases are TGTGCCAGCAGCTGGGAGGGGCGAAGCACAGATACGCAGTATTTT. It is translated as CASSWEGRSTDTQYF.

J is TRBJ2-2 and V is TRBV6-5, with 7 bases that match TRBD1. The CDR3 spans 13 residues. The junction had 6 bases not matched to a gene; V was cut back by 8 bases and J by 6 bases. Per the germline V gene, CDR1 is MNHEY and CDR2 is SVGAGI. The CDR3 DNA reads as TGTGCCAGCCAGGGACAGTTGGCCGGGGAGCTGTTTTTT. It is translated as CASQGQLAGELFF.

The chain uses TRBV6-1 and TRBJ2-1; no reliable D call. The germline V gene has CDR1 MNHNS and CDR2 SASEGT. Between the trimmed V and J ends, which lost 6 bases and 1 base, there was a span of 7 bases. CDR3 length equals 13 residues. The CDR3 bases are TGTGCCAGCAGCCCCGGGTCCTACAATGAGCAGTTCTTC. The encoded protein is CASSPGSYNEQFF.

CDR3 in DNA: TGTGCCAGCAGTTTAGTCAGGCCAGGGGACGCCTACGAGCAGTACTTC. It yields the protein CASSLVRPGDAYEQYF. The rearrangement joins TRBV27 to TRBJ2-7; TRBD1 is a possible D gene (6 bases). This CDR3 comprises 16 residues. Germline lookup yields CDR1 MNHEY and CDR2 SMNVEV (reference sequence). Trimming shortened V by 2 bases and J by 2 bases, and 16 bases separated the two germline ends.

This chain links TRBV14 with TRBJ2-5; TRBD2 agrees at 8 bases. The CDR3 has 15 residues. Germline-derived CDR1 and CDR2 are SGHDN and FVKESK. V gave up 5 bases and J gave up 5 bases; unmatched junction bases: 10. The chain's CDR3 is CASSYSGGPWETQYF. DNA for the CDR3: TGTGCCAGCAGCTATTCGGGGGGGCCTTGGGAGACCCAGTACTTC.

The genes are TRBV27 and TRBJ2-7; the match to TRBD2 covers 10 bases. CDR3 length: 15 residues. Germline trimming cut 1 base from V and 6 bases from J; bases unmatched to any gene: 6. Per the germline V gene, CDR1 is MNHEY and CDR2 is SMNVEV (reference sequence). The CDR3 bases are TGTGCCAGCAGTTTATGGGCTAGCGGGGGATCCGAGCAGTACTTC. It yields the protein CASSLWASGGSEQYF.